Detailed here is one TCR beta chain. Its antigen remains unknown. The V gene end was trimmed by 1 base and the J gene end by 4 bases; junction bases not matched to a gene: 7. The CDR3 is 17 residues long. Looked up from germline, CDR1 is MGHRA and CDR2 is YSYEKL. The PCR made use of 60 Vbeta and 13 Jbeta primers. Sequencing was performed with immunoSEQ multiplex PCR; in TCRdb, only in-frame clones are kept and a portion is missing. The sample includes some 83,000 clones, about 81% seen only once; the top ten take more than 3.5%. These data belong to a study of cytomegalovirus exposure and HLA in healthy donors. The wider study: Among roughly 180 million T cells, an earlier analysis found approximately 110 million unique TCR beta sequences.

Findings and limits, study-wide: The authors later found most CMV-associated TCR beta chains appeared HLA-restricted. It emerged from a later analysis that several of the most significant clusters appeared to be linked to common viral pathogens. Serostatus for CMV was the only available immune exposure information.

This sequence joins TRBV4-1 and TRBJ1-2; TRBD1 matches 12 bases. The sequenced material came from PBMCs. This clonotype was obtained from a man aged 55-75 years in good health and CMV-seronegative. CDR3 residues: CASSQGGGTGGFYGYTF. The CDR3 nucleotides read TGCGCCAGCAGCCAAGGGGGGGGGACAGGGGGCTTCTATGGCTACACCTTC.